This entry is about one TCR beta chain. These data are taken from a study of T cells in Graves' hyperthyroidism and ophthalmopathy. TCR beta CDR3 region amplification was performed from RNA transcripts. Researchers ran a first-round RT-PCR on the TCR CDR3 using the HTBI primer set. TCRdb reprocessed the multiplex PCR reads with MiXCR, giving one entry per CDR3 protein. The table lists 250,000 to 350,000 distinct CDR3 sequences, approximately 20% of them singletons. V was cut by 0 bases and J by 3 bases, with 12 bases left in between. CDR3 length: 16 residues. CDR1 is SGHRS, CDR2 YFSETQ, per germline. V and J are TRBV5-1 and TRBJ2-2; maybe TRBD2 (6 bases). The TCR sequence derives from a man aged 25 to 40 with Graves' ophthalmopathy. Sequenced sample: blood. CDR3 residues: CASSLVGSGHTGELFF. The CDR3 nucleotides are TGCGCCAGCAGCTTGGTCGGTAGCGGCCACACCGGGGAGCTGTTTTTT. The full variable domain, rest sourced from reference TRBV5-1 and TRBJ2-2, is KAGVTQTPRYLIKTRGQQVTLSCSPISGHRSVSWYQQTPGQGLQFLFEYFSETQRNKGNFPGRFSGRQFSNSRSEMNVSTLELGDSALYLCASSLVGSGHTGELFFGEGSRLTVL.